This T cell receptor beta chain was obtained from a study of blood T cells in healthy people across ages. Study as a whole: Using template switching, researchers captured about one barcoded beta molecule for each two T cells. Overall study findings and caveats: Among long-lived donors, naive CD4+ cells were more numerous and diversity higher than in aged donors. Age showed a roughly linear inverse relationship with TCR beta diversity per million T cells.

In regard to this clonotype: Its antigen is not known.

Together with a sample-barcoded 5' primer, a J-beta primer mix was included in a second PCR lasting about 6 to 11 cycles. TCRdb called the 5' RACE reads again in MiXCR, with one record for every CDR3 protein. The table shows about 650,000 distinct CDR3 sequences, with under 65% occurring only once. The CDR3 consists of 15 residues. Deletions cut 3 bases from V and 8 bases from J, with 17 bases between. Germline assignment: CDR1 MGHRA and CDR2 YSYEKL. The chain has TRBV4-1 and TRBJ2-1; D is possibly TRBD1 (6 bases). The sequenced sample consisted of blood. This TCR was recovered from a woman older than 75 in good health. The CDR3: CASSQEIYRVYEQFF. Here the CDR3 DNA reads TGCGCCAGCAGCCAGGAAATTTACAGGGTGTATGAGCAGTTCTTC.